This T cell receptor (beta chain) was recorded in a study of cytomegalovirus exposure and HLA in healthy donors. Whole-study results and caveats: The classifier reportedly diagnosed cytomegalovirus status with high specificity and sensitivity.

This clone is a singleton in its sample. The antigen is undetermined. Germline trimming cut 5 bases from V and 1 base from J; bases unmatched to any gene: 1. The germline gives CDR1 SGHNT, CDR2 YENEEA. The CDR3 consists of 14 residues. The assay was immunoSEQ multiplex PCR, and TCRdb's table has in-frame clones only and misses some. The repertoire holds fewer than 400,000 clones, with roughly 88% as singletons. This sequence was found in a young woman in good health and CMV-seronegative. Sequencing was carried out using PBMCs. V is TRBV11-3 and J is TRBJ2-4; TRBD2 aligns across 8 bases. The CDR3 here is CASSPGGAKNIQYF. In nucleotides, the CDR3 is TGTGCCAGCAGCCCGGGAGGGGCCAAAAACATTCAGTACTTC.